This is a list of T cell receptor beta chains from one sample in a study of T cell changes during pregnancy in multiple sclerosis. Produced via immunoSEQ multiplex PCR; TCRdb's table is partial and in-frame only. The data contain 80,000 to 130,000 clones, 90% to 95% of them singletons. Here the sequenced sample was peripheral blood, taken in the second trimester of pregnancy. The receptors here all came from a female donor with multiple sclerosis, enrolled in a pregnancy study. The conserved cysteine and the conserved F or W are not part of the CDR3 here. Fields, in order: V gene, CDR3 protein.

>TRBV6-1
ASSLGQASYEQY
>TRBV6-5
ASTRQGALNEQF
>TRBV27
ASSLLYGVSGGKGIGEQF
>TRBV6-5
ASSYQDGTGELF
>TRBV9
ASSGGPGTYTDTQY
>TRBV6-1
ASSEAGRYNEQF
>TRBV27
ASSPLFDTSTVEKLF
>TRBV7-8
ASSLRPLGRETGELF
>TRBV2
ASRTPNYGYT
>TRBV6-1
ASSEMALIPSETQY
>TRBV7-9
ASSLALAGGEQY
>TRBV11-2
ASSVVGSTDTQY
>TRBV6-4
ASSVNRGETQY
>TRBV9
ASSPRDRGLFSGNTIY
>TRBV27
ASSFFFGQGQPNEQF
>TRBV6-5
ASSRQWGPPEQY
>TRBV5-5
ASSLRLAANFAKNIQY
>TRBV27
ASSNQPGLAPSSYEQY
>TRBV29-1
SVGGTAPNEKLF
>TRBV9
ASSVDPDRAQPQH
>TRBV7-3
ASSLGGRGPYEQY
>TRBV7-8
ASSKTRAAPVSEVVYT
>TRBV2
ASLDILAGGTDTQY
>TRBV5-1
ASSLGQGGRGYT
>TRBV7-6
ASSLAGPGELF
>TRBV10-3
AISESSNYQPQH
>TRBV2
ASSWTGGMNTEAF
>TRBV9
ASSVGAGGNQETQY
>TRBV9
ASSVGLAGGSDEQF
>TRBV19
ASSPLRDRVIGNTIY
>TRBV20-1
SARDTYEQY
>TRBV7-3
ASSVSGGGSYNEQF
>TRBV30
AWSVTGRGNTEAF
>TRBV10-2
ASNRGSGELF
>TRBV6-1
ASSLRTGVADTQY